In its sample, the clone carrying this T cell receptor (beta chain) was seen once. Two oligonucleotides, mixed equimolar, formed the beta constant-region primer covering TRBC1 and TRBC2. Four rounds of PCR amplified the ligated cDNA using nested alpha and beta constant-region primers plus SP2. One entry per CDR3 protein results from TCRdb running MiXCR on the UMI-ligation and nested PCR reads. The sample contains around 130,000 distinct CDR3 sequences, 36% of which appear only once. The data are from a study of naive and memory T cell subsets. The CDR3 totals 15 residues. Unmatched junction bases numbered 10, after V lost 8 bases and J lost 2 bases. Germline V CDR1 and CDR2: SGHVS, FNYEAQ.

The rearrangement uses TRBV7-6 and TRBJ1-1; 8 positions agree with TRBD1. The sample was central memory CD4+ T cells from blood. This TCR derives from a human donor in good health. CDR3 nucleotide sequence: TGTGCCAGCTCACCCCGCGCAGGGGGCAACACTGAAGCTTTCTTT. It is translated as CASSPRAGGNTEAFF.